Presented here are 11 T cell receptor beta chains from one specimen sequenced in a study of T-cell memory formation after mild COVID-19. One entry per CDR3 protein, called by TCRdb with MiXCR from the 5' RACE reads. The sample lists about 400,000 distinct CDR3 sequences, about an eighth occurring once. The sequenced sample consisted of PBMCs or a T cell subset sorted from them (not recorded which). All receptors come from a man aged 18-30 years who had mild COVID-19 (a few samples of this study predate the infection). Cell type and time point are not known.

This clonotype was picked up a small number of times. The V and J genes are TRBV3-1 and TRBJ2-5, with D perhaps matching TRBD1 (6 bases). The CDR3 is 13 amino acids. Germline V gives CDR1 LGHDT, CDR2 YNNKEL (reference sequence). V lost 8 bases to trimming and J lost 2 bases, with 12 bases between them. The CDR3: CASLGRGQETQYF. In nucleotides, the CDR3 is TGTGCCAGCCTCGGCAGGGGACAAGAGACCCAGTACTTC.

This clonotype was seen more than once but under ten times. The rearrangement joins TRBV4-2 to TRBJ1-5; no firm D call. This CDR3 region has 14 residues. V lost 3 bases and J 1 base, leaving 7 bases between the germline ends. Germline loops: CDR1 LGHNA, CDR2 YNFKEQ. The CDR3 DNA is TGTGCCAGCAGCCAGGCCGACAGCAATCAGCCCCAGCATTTT. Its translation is CASSQADSNQPQHF.

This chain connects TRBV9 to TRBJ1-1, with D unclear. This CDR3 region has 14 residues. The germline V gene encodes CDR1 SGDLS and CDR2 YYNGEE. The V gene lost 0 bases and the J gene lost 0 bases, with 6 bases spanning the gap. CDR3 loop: CASSVGHMNTEAFF. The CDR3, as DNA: TGTGCCAGCAGCGTAGGACACATGAACACTGAAGCTTTCTTT.

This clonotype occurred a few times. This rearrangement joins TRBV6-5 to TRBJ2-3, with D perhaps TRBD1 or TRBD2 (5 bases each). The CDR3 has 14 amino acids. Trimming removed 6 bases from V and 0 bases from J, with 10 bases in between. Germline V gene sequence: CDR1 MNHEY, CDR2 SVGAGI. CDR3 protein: CASRRDGSTDTQYF. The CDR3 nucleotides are TGTGCCAGCAGACGGGACGGTAGCACAGATACGCAGTATTTT.

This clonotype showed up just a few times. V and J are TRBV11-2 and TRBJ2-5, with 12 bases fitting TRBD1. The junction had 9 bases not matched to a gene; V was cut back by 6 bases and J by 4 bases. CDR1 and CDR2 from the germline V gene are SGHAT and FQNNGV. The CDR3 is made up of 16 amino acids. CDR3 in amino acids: CASSIGTGGWAETQYF. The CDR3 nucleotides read TGTGCCAGCAGTATTGGGACAGGGGGCTGGGCAGAGACCCAGTACTTC.

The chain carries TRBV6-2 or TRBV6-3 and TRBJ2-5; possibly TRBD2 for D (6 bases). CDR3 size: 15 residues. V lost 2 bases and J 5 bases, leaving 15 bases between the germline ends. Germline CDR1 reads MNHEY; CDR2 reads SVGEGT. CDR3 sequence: CASSYEFGLAETQYF. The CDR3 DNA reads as TGTGCCAGCAGTTACGAATTTGGGCTAGCGGAGACCCAGTACTTC.

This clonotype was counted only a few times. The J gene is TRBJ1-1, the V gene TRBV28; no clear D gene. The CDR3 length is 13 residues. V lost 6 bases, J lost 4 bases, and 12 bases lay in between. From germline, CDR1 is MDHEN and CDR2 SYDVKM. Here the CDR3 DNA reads TGTGCCAGCAGGGAGGTCGGGAGCACTGAAGCTTTCTTT. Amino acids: CASREVGSTEAFF.

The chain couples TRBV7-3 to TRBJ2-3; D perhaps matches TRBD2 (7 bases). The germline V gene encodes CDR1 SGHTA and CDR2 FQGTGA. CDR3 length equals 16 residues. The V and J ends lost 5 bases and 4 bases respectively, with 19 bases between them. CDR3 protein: CASSRTIREGADTQYF. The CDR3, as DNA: TGTGCCAGCAGCCGAACTATTAGGGAGGGGGCAGATACGCAGTATTTT.

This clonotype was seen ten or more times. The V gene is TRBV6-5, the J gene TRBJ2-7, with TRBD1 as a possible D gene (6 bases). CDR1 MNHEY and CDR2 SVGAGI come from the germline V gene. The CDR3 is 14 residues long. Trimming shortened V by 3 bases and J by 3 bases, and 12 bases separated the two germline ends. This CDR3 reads CASSYRQAGYEQYF. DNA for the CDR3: TGTGCCAGCAGTTATCGACAGGCTGGCTACGAGCAGTACTTC.

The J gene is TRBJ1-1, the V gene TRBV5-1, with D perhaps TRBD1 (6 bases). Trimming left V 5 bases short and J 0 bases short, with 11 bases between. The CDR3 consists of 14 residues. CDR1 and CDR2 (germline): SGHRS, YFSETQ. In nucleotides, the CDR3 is TGCGCCAGCAGACAGGGCATATTGAACACTGAAGCTTTCTTT. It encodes CASRQGILNTEAFF.

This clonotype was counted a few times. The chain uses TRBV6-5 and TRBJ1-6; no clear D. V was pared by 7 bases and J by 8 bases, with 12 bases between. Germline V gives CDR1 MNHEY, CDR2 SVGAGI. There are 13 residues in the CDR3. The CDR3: CASKRSVDSPLHF. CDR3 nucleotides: TGTGCCAGCAAGCGGTCGGTCGATTCACCCCTCCACTTT.